This paragraph covers one T cell receptor beta chain sequence. This clonotype was found many times. Its antigen is not yet known. The sample holds no much larger clone one base away, and base qualities are not on file. The library was made by 5' RACE. Sequencing relied on an Illumina HiSeq 2500. A second PCR of roughly 7 to 11 cycles was performed with a sample-barcoded 5' primer and a J-beta primer mix. A unique molecular identifier was introduced onto each TCR beta cDNA molecule by a template-switch 5' adaptor carrying 12 random nucleotides. Each sample yielded at least 2.5 million CDR3-containing paired-end reads. The Mint cDNA synthesis kit, primed by a TRBC-specific oligonucleotide, was used to synthesize first-strand cDNA from all RNA. After uracil-DNA glycosylase treatment, a first 18-cycle PCR used universal primers M1SS and BC2_uni_R on all cDNA. As for the original processing: For normalization, 1 million high-quality reads were randomly selected from each sample, with every read carrying a distinct molecular identifier. Instead of being binned into consensus sequences, reads that shared molecular identifiers were thrown out. MiTCR, set to a Q25 quality threshold and the strictest error-elimination algorithm, was used for CDR3 identification, clonotype clustering and error correction. A nonparametric unseen species model with Euler transformation was used to estimate a lower bound on total TCR beta diversity. The raw public data were reprocessed by TCRdb itself: fastp quality trimming at Q25, MiXCR clonotype calling, in-frame beta chains only. Each entry merges the rows of one CDR3 protein and shows their most common DNA and genes. The V and J calls come from TCRdb's annotation, not from the publication. This sample comprises approximately 360,000 distinct CDR3 sequences, about half of them detected only once. 50% to 65% of the sample goes to the ten largest clones.

This entry belongs to a study of blood T cells in healthy people across ages (dated by TCRdb to about 2015). At the level of the whole study: In model experiments, template switching captured roughly one uniquely barcoded TCR beta cDNA molecule for every two T cells. Using the same blood draw, the study looked at two additional independent replicas of 1 million unique cDNA reads for two donors, one aged 18 to 29 and the other aged 80 or older. To avoid experimental bias, donors of different ages were distributed randomly across sequencing lanes. The donors were divided into four age groups: young (average approximately 17 years), middle-aged (around 37), aged (approximately 64) and long-lived (roughly 82). Age-related changes in TCR beta repertoire diversity were measured in the study by deep sequencing normalized with unique cDNA molecular identifiers.

The investigation overall reported the following: Because profiling used bulk unsorted PBMCs, naive and antigen-experienced compartments could not be compared conclusively. A strong correlation was found between observed TCR beta diversity and the percentage of naive T cells measured by flow cytometry. Compared with the aged group, the long-lived group had more naive CD4+ T cells, fewer expanded clones and increased TCR diversity, a pattern suggesting age selection. Estimates of total diversity based on one million sequenced T cells were considered lower bounds and underestimates. Because the CMV infection status of the donors was unknown, age-related changes in expanded clonotypes may potentially have been confounded. Observed TCR beta diversity per million T cells fell roughly linearly with age, and a significant reduction was already apparent by age about 36.

According to the germline V gene, CDR1 reads SGHRS and CDR2 reads YFSETQ. The CDR3 starts with the cysteine, ends with the phenylalanine, and has 16 residues. Solely the CDR3 DNA is kept, with 48 bases framed from the first base. Unmatched junction bases come to 3, with V trimmed by 4 bases and J by 5 bases. Systemically healthy Caucasian individuals from Russia, 39 in total and aged about 6 to 95 years, were included as donors. Each donor gave approximately 10 milliliters of peripheral blood, collected into EDTA-treated Vacutainer tubes. Ficoll-Paque density-gradient centrifugation was used to isolate PBMCs, with at least 7 million per sample. Total RNA was extracted from PBMCs with Trizol reagent, with at least 5 micrograms obtained per sample. For every donor, an aliquot of PBMCs went through flow cytometry to measure the percentages of naive CD45RAhigh/CD27high T cells.

Sequenced sample: blood. The V and J genes are TRBV5-1 and TRBJ2-1; 16 bases in between match TRBD2. The origin of this receptor is a man in his 60s in good health. The base sequence is TGCGCCAGCAGCCCGGGACTAGCGGGAGGGGACAATGAGCAGTTCTTC. It is translated as CASSPGLAGGDNEQFF.